A selection of T cell receptor beta chains follows, all from one sample in a study of cytomegalovirus exposure and HLA in healthy donors. Using immunoSEQ multiplex PCR, the repertoire was profiled, and TCRdb retains in-frame clones only, with some absent. The sample has roughly 180,000 clones; 75% to 90% are singletons. Sequences were obtained from PBMCs. These receptors were taken from a boy between 2 and 10 years old in good health and CMV-seronegative. The CDR3 runs from the conserved cysteine through the conserved F or W. Each record gives: D gene, clone size, J gene, V gene, CDR3 DNA, CDR3 protein. A D gene is named only where the DNA matches it firmly. The size of a clone is reported for some rows only, either as once, few or many, or as a class for expanded clones.

D gene: .
clone size: .
J gene: TRBJ2-1
V gene: TRBV10-1
CDR3 DNA: TGCGCCAGCAGTGGAGCGCATGAGCAGTTCTTC
CDR3 protein: CASSGAHEQFF

D gene: TRBD2
clone size: .
J gene: TRBJ2-2
V gene: TRBV2
CDR3 DNA: TGTGCCAGCAGGCCAGCGGGGGTGTCCACCGGGGAGCTGTTTTTT
CDR3 protein: CASRPAGVSTGELFF

D gene: TRBD2
clone size: .
J gene: TRBJ2-3
V gene: TRBV5-4
CDR3 DNA: TGTGCCAGCAGCTTGGCCCTAGCGGGAGTTGATACGCAGTATTTT
CDR3 protein: CASSLALAGVDTQYF

D gene: .
clone size: few
J gene: TRBJ2-1
V gene: TRBV5-1
CDR3 DNA: TGCGCCAGCAGCTTTGCATCGGGAGCATACAATGAGCAGTTCTTC
CDR3 protein: CASSFASGAYNEQFF

D gene: .
clone size: .
J gene: TRBJ2-5
V gene: TRBV7-8
CDR3 DNA: TGTGCCAGCAGCTCAGCCTCGCGGGGGCTGTACCAAGAGACCCAGTACTTC
CDR3 protein: CASSSASRGLYQETQYF

D gene: .
clone size: few
J gene: TRBJ2-1
V gene: TRBV9
CDR3 DNA: TGTGCCAGCAGCGGAGCTTCTAGCACCCCCAGCTCCTACAATGAGCAGTTCTTC
CDR3 protein: CASSGASSTPSSYNEQFF

D gene: TRBD1
clone size: .
J gene: TRBJ1-1
V gene: TRBV5-1
CDR3 DNA: TGCGCCAGCAGCCAGGAGCAGGACAGGGCCGCTGAAGCTTTCTTT
CDR3 protein: CASSQEQDRAAEAFF

D gene: .
clone size: .
J gene: TRBJ2-7
V gene: TRBV5-8
CDR3 DNA: TGTGCCAGCAGCTTGACTTTTTCCTACGAGCAGTACTTC
CDR3 protein: CASSLTFSYEQYF

D gene: TRBD1
clone size: .
J gene: TRBJ1-1
V gene: TRBV11-3
CDR3 DNA: TGTGCCAGCAGCTTAGATGGGACAGTGAACACTGAAGCTTTCTTT
CDR3 protein: CASSLDGTVNTEAFF

D gene: .
clone size: .
J gene: TRBJ2-2
V gene: TRBV15
CDR3 DNA: TGTGCCACCAGCACCCGCGAGGTGCCCGGGGAGCTGTTTTTT
CDR3 protein: CATSTREVPGELFF

D gene: .
clone size: .
J gene: TRBJ1-1
V gene: TRBV18
CDR3 DNA: TGTGCCAGCTCACCACTACCAGAGGACGGGGACACTGAAGCTTTCTTT
CDR3 protein: CASSPLPEDGDTEAFF

D gene: .
clone size: .
J gene: TRBJ1-6
V gene: TRBV7-2
CDR3 DNA: TGTGCCAGCAGCTTAGAGGGGGGGGTGGATCCCCTCCACTTT
CDR3 protein: CASSLEGGVDPLHF

D gene: TRBD1
clone size: .
J gene: TRBJ2-2
V gene: TRBV11-2
CDR3 DNA: TGTGCCAGCAGACCCCTACAGGGGAAGGGGGTAACCGGGGAGCTGTTTTTT
CDR3 protein: CASRPLQGKGVTGELFF

D gene: .
clone size: .
J gene: TRBJ2-1
V gene: TRBV13
CDR3 DNA: TGTGCCAGCAGCGCCATGGGGGGTATGTACAATGAGCAGTTCTTC
CDR3 protein: CASSAMGGMYNEQFF

D gene: TRBD1
clone size: .
J gene: TRBJ1-2
V gene: TRBV18
CDR3 DNA: TGTGCCAGCTCACCGAAAGAGGGGGCCGGTGGCTACACCTTC
CDR3 protein: CASSPKEGAGGYTF

D gene: TRBD2
clone size: .
J gene: TRBJ2-3
V gene: TRBV9
CDR3 DNA: TGTGCCAGCAGCGTAGTTGCGGGGGGCACAGATACGCAGTATTTT
CDR3 protein: CASSVVAGGTDTQYF

D gene: .
clone size: .
J gene: TRBJ1-5
V gene: TRBV5-4
CDR3 DNA: TGTGCCAGCAGCTCCCCGGGGGGGGGTAGGGGCCAGCCCCAGCATTTT
CDR3 protein: CASSSPGGGRGQPQHF

D gene: .
clone size: .
J gene: TRBJ2-5
V gene: TRBV18
CDR3 DNA: TGTGCCAGCTCACCATTCGGGGGAGCGGTAGGAGAGACCCAGTACTTC
CDR3 protein: CASSPFGGAVGETQYF

D gene: .
clone size: .
J gene: TRBJ2-5
V gene: TRBV20-1
CDR3 DNA: TGCAGTGCTAGGTCCGGGGCCCAGTACTTC
CDR3 protein: CSARSGAQYF

D gene: TRBD1
clone size: .
J gene: TRBJ2-7
V gene: TRBV6-1
CDR3 DNA: TGTGCCAGCAGTCAACGACAGGGACACTACGAGCAGTACTTC
CDR3 protein: CASSQRQGHYEQYF

D gene: TRBD1
clone size: .
J gene: TRBJ1-1
V gene: TRBV2
CDR3 DNA: TGTGCCAGCAGAACGACAGGGTTTAGGGCTGAAGCTTTCTTT
CDR3 protein: CASRTTGFRAEAFF

D gene: .
clone size: .
J gene: TRBJ2-7
V gene: TRBV7-2
CDR3 DNA: TGTGCCAGCAGCTTAGGAGGGGGTGCCGCCTACGAGCAGTACTTC
CDR3 protein: CASSLGGGAAYEQYF

D gene: TRBD1
clone size: .
J gene: TRBJ2-1
V gene: TRBV6-5
CDR3 DNA: TGTGCCAGCAGAAGCGACAGGGGATCCTACAATGAGCAGTTCTTC
CDR3 protein: CASRSDRGSYNEQFF

D gene: .
clone size: .
J gene: TRBJ1-1
V gene: TRBV27
CDR3 DNA: TGTGCCAGCAGTTTCCAAGGGGTAGGGACTGAAGCTTTCTTT
CDR3 protein: CASSFQGVGTEAFF

D gene: .
clone size: .
J gene: TRBJ2-2
V gene: TRBV5-1
CDR3 DNA: TGCGCCAGCAGCTTGGACAGGGTTTCCGGGGAGCTGTTTTTT
CDR3 protein: CASSLDRVSGELFF

D gene: TRBD2
clone size: .
J gene: TRBJ2-7
V gene: TRBV19
CDR3 DNA: TGTGTCAGTAGTGTCAGGGAGGGAAGCGAGCAGTACTTC
CDR3 protein: CVSSVREGSEQYF

D gene: TRBD2
clone size: .
J gene: TRBJ2-7
V gene: TRBV11-2
CDR3 DNA: TGTGCCAGCAGCTCCGGACTAGCGGGCGAGCAGTACTTC
CDR3 protein: CASSSGLAGEQYF

D gene: .
clone size: .
J gene: TRBJ2-5
V gene: TRBV25-1
CDR3 DNA: TGTGCCAGCAGTTATAGCAGGGGTCGGGAGACCCAGTACTTC
CDR3 protein: CASSYSRGRETQYF

D gene: TRBD1
clone size: few
J gene: TRBJ2-1
V gene: TRBV5-6
CDR3 DNA: TGTGCCAGCAGCCCTACCGGGACAGGGGGGAAGGAGCAGTTCTTC
CDR3 protein: CASSPTGTGGKEQFF

D gene: .
clone size: .
J gene: TRBJ2-1
V gene: TRBV20-1
CDR3 DNA: TGCAGTGCTAGAGATGGGCCTGGGGCGTTCTTC
CDR3 protein: CSARDGPGAFF

D gene: .
clone size: .
J gene: TRBJ2-3
V gene: TRBV27
CDR3 DNA: TGTGCCAGCCACAGGGGCCCTACCCGGGAGGGTACGCAGTATTTT
CDR3 protein: CASHRGPTREGTQYF

D gene: .
clone size: .
J gene: TRBJ2-4
V gene: TRBV6-1
CDR3 DNA: TGTGCCAGTTCAGCGGGTGGGAGTAAAAACATTCAGTACTTC
CDR3 protein: CASSAGGSKNIQYF

D gene: .
clone size: few
J gene: TRBJ1-1
V gene: TRBV7-2
CDR3 DNA: TGTGCCAGCAGCTTAGTGGGGCAGGGGTATGGTGGCACTGAAGCTTTCTTT
CDR3 protein: CASSLVGQGYGGTEAFF

D gene: TRBD1
clone size: few
J gene: TRBJ1-2
V gene: TRBV20-1
CDR3 DNA: TGCAGTGCCACAGGGGGACGTGGCTACACCTTC
CDR3 protein: CSATGGRGYTF

D gene: TRBD2
clone size: .
J gene: TRBJ2-3
V gene: TRBV27
CDR3 DNA: TGTGCCAGCAGTTTGCTAGCGGGTTCGAGGACAGATACGCAGTATTTT
CDR3 protein: CASSLLAGSRTDTQYF

D gene: .
clone size: .
J gene: TRBJ1-1
V gene: TRBV4-3
CDR3 DNA: TGCGCCAGCAGCCAAGTCCCTGGAGGAGCGAACGCTGAAGCTTTCTTT
CDR3 protein: CASSQVPGGANAEAFF

D gene: TRBD2
clone size: .
J gene: TRBJ2-5
V gene: TRBV27
CDR3 DNA: TGTGCCAGCAGTTCAGAGACTAGCGGGAGGTACCAAGAGACCCAGTACTTC
CDR3 protein: CASSSETSGRYQETQYF

D gene: .
clone size: .
J gene: TRBJ2-7
V gene: TRBV6-5
CDR3 DNA: TGTGCCAGCAGTTACCGTCAGGGATCGAACGAGCAGTACTTC
CDR3 protein: CASSYRQGSNEQYF

D gene: .
clone size: .
J gene: TRBJ2-6
V gene: TRBV7-8
CDR3 DNA: TGTGCCAGCAGCTTAGCTGGGGCTTCTGGGGCCAACGTCCTGACTTTC
CDR3 protein: CASSLAGASGANVLTF

D gene: .
clone size: .
J gene: TRBJ2-1
V gene: TRBV9
CDR3 DNA: TGTGCCAGCAGCGTGGAATTAGCGGAGTACAATGAGCAGTTCTTC
CDR3 protein: CASSVELAEYNEQFF

D gene: .
clone size: .
J gene: TRBJ2-5
V gene: TRBV2
CDR3 DNA: TGTGCCAGCAAAGGGGAAGAGACCCAGTACTTC
CDR3 protein: CASKGEETQYF

D gene: TRBD1
clone size: .
J gene: TRBJ1-1
V gene: TRBV29-1
CDR3 DNA: TGCAGCGGGAGACAGGGGAACACTGAAGCTTTCTTT
CDR3 protein: CSGRQGNTEAFF

D gene: .
clone size: .
J gene: TRBJ2-2
V gene: TRBV9
CDR3 DNA: TGTGCCAGCAGCGTAGAGAGTACCCCCGGGGAGCTGTTTTTT
CDR3 protein: CASSVESTPGELFF

D gene: .
clone size: .
J gene: TRBJ1-5
V gene: TRBV30
CDR3 DNA: TGTGCCTGGAGTCCACACACCCCAGGGGACAATCAGCCCCAGCATTTT
CDR3 protein: CAWSPHTPGDNQPQHF

D gene: .
clone size: .
J gene: TRBJ2-1
V gene: TRBV7-2
CDR3 DNA: TGTGCCAGCAGCCGCCGGGACTCCAATGAGCAGTTCTTC
CDR3 protein: CASSRRDSNEQFF

D gene: .
clone size: .
J gene: TRBJ2-1
V gene: TRBV15
CDR3 DNA: TGTGCCACCACCGGGCCAGCGGGCAATGAGCAGTTCTTC
CDR3 protein: CATTGPAGNEQFF

D gene: .
clone size: .
J gene: TRBJ2-3
V gene: TRBV27
CDR3 DNA: TGTGCCAGCAGTCTACTAGGAGCCGGCACAGATACGCAGTATTTT
CDR3 protein: CASSLLGAGTDTQYF

D gene: .
clone size: .
J gene: TRBJ2-4
V gene: TRBV13
CDR3 DNA: TGTGCCAGCAGCTTAACGGCCAACCAGGGGCGATCGGTCAAAAACACTCAGTACTTC
CDR3 protein: CASSLTANQGRSVKNTQYF

D gene: .
clone size: .
J gene: TRBJ2-3
V gene: TRBV7-2
CDR3 DNA: TGTGCCAGCAGCTTAGGGGGGGGCGGGGATACGCAGTATTTT
CDR3 protein: CASSLGGGGDTQYF

D gene: .
clone size: .
J gene: TRBJ2-5
V gene: TRBV29-1
CDR3 DNA: TGCAGCGTTCTGTTGCGTCCTGAAGAGACCCAGTACTTC
CDR3 protein: CSVLLRPEETQYF

D gene: TRBD1
clone size: .
J gene: TRBJ2-3
V gene: TRBV9
CDR3 DNA: TGTGCCAGCAGCGAACCGGGACAGGGGTTCATTAGCACAGATACGCAGTATTTT
CDR3 protein: CASSEPGQGFISTDTQYF

D gene: TRBD2
clone size: .
J gene: TRBJ2-3
V gene: TRBV4-1
CDR3 DNA: TGCGCCAGCAGCCCTACTCTTACTAGCGGGGGGCGCCGGGGCACAGATACGCAGTATTTT
CDR3 protein: CASSPTLTSGGRRGTDTQYF

D gene: TRBD2
clone size: .
J gene: TRBJ2-5
V gene: TRBV11-2
CDR3 DNA: TGTGCCAGCAGCTTAGGGGGAGGGGTACAAGAGACCCAGTACTTC
CDR3 protein: CASSLGGGVQETQYF

D gene: .
clone size: .
J gene: TRBJ2-2
V gene: TRBV18
CDR3 DNA: TGTGCCAGCTCACCATTGGCGGGGGCAAACACCGGGGAGCTGTTTTTT
CDR3 protein: CASSPLAGANTGELFF